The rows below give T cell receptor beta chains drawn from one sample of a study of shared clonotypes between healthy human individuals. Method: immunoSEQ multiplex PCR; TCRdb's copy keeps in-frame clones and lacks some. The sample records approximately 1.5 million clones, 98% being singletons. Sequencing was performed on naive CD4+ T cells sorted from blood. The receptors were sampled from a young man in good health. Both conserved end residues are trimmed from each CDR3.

CDR3 protein: ASRFQGAGVGETQY
J gene: TRBJ2-5
V gene: TRBV10-2

CDR3 protein: ASSDRDGSSGANVLT
J gene: TRBJ2-6
V gene: TRBV28

CDR3 protein: AWSALGNGYEQF
J gene: TRBJ2-1
V gene: TRBV30

CDR3 protein: ASSPRGARTEAF
J gene: TRBJ1-1
V gene: TRBV28

CDR3 protein: ASSLGREGLEQY
J gene: TRBJ2-7
V gene: TRBV5-1

CDR3 protein: ASRDPEFYEQY
J gene: TRBJ2-7
V gene: TRBV25-1

CDR3 protein: ASSLRTHRVQETQY
J gene: TRBJ2-5
V gene: TRBV7-9

CDR3 protein: ASRQEETQY
J gene: TRBJ2-5
V gene: TRBV2

CDR3 protein: ASSQAVDEKLF
J gene: TRBJ1-4
V gene: TRBV4-3

CDR3 protein: ASSFRGGIQPQH
J gene: TRBJ1-5
V gene: TRBV27